The clone carrying this T cell receptor (beta chain) came up a few times. Its matching antigen is unknown. These data belong to a study of T cells in Graves' hyperthyroidism and ophthalmopathy. Whole-study results and caveats: Separating ophthalmopathy from stable hyperthyroidism was achieved by a 13 V-J model.

Those patients with uncontrolled infection, other autoimmune disease, pregnancy or lactation were excluded. Using less than 12 ml of fresh peripheral blood, PBMCs were prepared. Trimming took 6 bases from V and 2 from J, leaving 14 bases between them. Germline loops: CDR1 MRHNA, CDR2 SNTAGT. CDR3 length: 15 amino acids. Researchers amplified the TCR beta CDR3 regions from RNA transcripts. A first-round RT-PCR of the TCR CDR3 used the HTBI primer set. TCRdb ran MiXCR on the multiplex PCR reads and lists one entry per CDR3 protein. The sample yields about 640,000 distinct CDR3 sequences, roughly 20% seen once.

The J gene is TRBJ1-5, the V gene TRBV6-4; D is ambiguous. Sequencing was done on a sample of blood. The receptor comes from a young man with Graves' ophthalmopathy. The CDR3: CASRLGWGGNQPQHF. The DNA of the CDR3 is TGTGCCAGCAGATTGGGGTGGGGTGGCAATCAGCCCCAGCATTTT.